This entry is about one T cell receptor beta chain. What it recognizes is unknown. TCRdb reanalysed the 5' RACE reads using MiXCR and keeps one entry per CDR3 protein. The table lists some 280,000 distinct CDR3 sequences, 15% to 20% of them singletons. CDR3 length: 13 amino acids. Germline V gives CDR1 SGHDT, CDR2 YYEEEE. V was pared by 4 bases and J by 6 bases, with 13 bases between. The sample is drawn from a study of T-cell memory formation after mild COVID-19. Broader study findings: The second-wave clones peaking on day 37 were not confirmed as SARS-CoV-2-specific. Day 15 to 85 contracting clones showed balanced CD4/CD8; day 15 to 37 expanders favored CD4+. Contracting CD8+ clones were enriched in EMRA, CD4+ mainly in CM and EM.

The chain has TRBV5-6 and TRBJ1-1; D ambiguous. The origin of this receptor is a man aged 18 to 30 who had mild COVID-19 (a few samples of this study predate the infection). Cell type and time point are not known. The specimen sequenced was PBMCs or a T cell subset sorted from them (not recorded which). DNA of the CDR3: TGTGCCAGCAGCCCCGCCGGGTGGTCTGAAGCTTTCTTT. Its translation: CASSPAGWSEAFF.